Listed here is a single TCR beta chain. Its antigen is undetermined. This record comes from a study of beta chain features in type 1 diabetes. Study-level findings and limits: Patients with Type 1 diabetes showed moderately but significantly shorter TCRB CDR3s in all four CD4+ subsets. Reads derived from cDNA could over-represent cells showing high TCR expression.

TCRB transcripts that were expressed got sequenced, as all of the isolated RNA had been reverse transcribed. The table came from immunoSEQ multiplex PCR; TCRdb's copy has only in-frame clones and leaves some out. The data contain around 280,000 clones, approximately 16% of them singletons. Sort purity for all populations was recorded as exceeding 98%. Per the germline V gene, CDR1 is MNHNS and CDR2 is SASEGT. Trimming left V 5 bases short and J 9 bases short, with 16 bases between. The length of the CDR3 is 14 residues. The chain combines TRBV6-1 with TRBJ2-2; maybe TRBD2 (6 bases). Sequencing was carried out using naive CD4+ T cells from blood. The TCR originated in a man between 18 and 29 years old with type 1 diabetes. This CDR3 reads CASSPRSGGRELFF. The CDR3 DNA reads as TGTGCCAGCAGTCCGCGGTCCGGGGGAAGGGAGCTGTTTTTT.